The 4 T cell receptor beta chains listed next were all sequenced from one sample in a study of shared clonotypes between healthy human individuals. CD45RO-negative cells were positively selected for CCR7, leaving out terminally differentiated effector memory CD45RA+ cells. Repertoires were generated with immunoSEQ multiplex PCR, while TCRdb's copy carries only in-frame clones and drops some. This repertoire shows roughly 2.1 million clones, approximately 94% found once; its top ten account for around 1.7%. The material sequenced was naive CD8+ T cells from PBMCs. The receptor source for this set is a man between 18 and 29 years old in good health. Some clones in this sample may be carry-over from other donors' samples.

CDR3 in amino acids: CATSRDWALAGDITDTQYF. The CDR3, as DNA: TGTGCCACCAGCAGAGATTGGGCTTTAGCGGGAGATATTACAGATACGCAGTATTTT. The chain has TRBV15 and TRBJ2-3, with 9 bases aligning to TRBD2. The germline CDR1 and CDR2 sequences are LNHNV and YYDKDF (reference sequence). J lost 3 bases, V lost 0 bases, and 13 bases had no gene match. CDR3 length: 19 amino acids. Filled out from reference TRBV15 and TRBJ2-3, the complete variable domain reads DAMVIQNPRYQVTQFGKPVTLSCSQTLNHNVMYWYQQKSSQAPKLLFHYYDKDFNNEADTPDNFQSRRPNTSFCFLDIRSPGLGDTAMYLCATSRDWALAGDITDTQYFGPGTRLTVL.

This clone was recorded a few times. The V call is TRBV6-1, the J call TRBJ1-1; D unresolved. CDR1 and CDR2 from the germline V gene are MNHNS and SASEGT. V was trimmed by 1 base and J by 1 base, leaving 13 bases between them. The CDR3 totals 16 residues. This chain's CDR3 is CASSEVPGSTNTEAFF. The CDR3 nucleotides read TGTGCCAGCAGTGAAGTCCCAGGTTCAACGAACACTGAAGCTTTCTTT.

The V gene is TRBV19, the J gene TRBJ2-7; weak D call: TRBD2 (6 bases). V was pared by 5 bases and J by 3 bases, with 14 bases between. The CDR3 runs 14 residues. CDR1 is LNHDA and CDR2 is SQIVND in the germline V gene (reference sequence). As DNA, the CDR3 is TGTGCCAGTAGTCTATCGGGGGAAGTCTACGAGCAGTACTTC. Protein product: CASSLSGEVYEQYF. The full variable domain, completed using reference TRBV19 and TRBJ2-7, is DGGITQSPKYLFRKEGQNVTLSCEQNLNHDAMYWYRQDPGQGLRLIYYSQIVNDFQKGDIAEGYSVSREKKESFPLTVTSAQKNPTAFYLCASSLSGEVYEQYFGPGTRLTVT.

This rearrangement joins TRBV4-3 to TRBJ2-7; unclear D gene. The CDR3 spans 13 residues. CDR1 is LGHNA and CDR2 is YSLEER in the germline V gene. V gave up 5 bases and J gave up 4 bases, with 12 bases separating them. The CDR3 loop is CASSADNPYEQYF. The DNA of the CDR3 is TGCGCCAGCAGCGCTGACAACCCTTACGAGCAGTACTTC.